The rows below give T cell receptor beta chains drawn from one sample of a study of T cell responses to AZD1222 COVID-19 vaccine. Repertoires were generated with immunoSEQ multiplex PCR, while TCRdb's copy carries only in-frame clones and drops some. This table has tens of thousands of clones, roughly 89% appearing once. Sequenced here: peripheral blood, sampled 28 days after the second AZD1222 dose. The receptors shown here come from an adult who received the AZD1222 COVID-19 vaccine. Each CDR3 is given with its conserved first and last residue. A D gene is named only where the DNA matches it firmly. Size is stated for part of the rows, as once, few or many counts, or as a class when the clone is expanded.

>TRBV5-1|-|-|TRBJ1-3
TGCGCCAGCAGCCAGGGACATTTCTCTGGAAACACCATATATTTT
CASSQGHFSGNTIYF
>TRBV7-2|-|TRBD2|TRBJ2-1
TGTGCCAGCAGCCAATCTAGCGGGGGGGCTAATGAGCAGTTCTTC
CASSQSSGGANEQFF
>TRBV5-4|-|TRBD1|TRBJ1-2
TGTGCCAGCAGCTTGGTGGGGACAGGGGCCGGATGGGGCTACACCTTC
CASSLVGTGAGWGYTF
>TRBV24-1|-|TRBD1|TRBJ2-7
TGTGCCACCAGTGATTCACAGACAGGGCGCGAGCAGTACTTC
CATSDSQTGREQYF
>TRBV5-4|-|-|TRBJ1-3
TGTGCCAGCAGCTTGGCGGGAGTTTCTGGAAACACCATATATTTT
CASSLAGVSGNTIYF
>TRBV19|-|-|TRBJ1-6
TGTGCCAGTAGTCCTGAGAAGGGGGGTTCCTATAATTCACCCCTCCACTTT
CASSPEKGGSYNSPLHF
>TRBV24-1|-|TRBD1|TRBJ2-2
TGTGCCACCAGTGACCCCAAGGGACAGGGGCCCGGGGAGCTGTTTTTT
CATSDPKGQGPGELFF
>TRBV27|-|TRBD1|TRBJ2-1
TGTGCCAGCAGTAGGGAGACAGGGCTAGGGGGTGAGCAGTTCTTC
CASSRETGLGGEQFF
>TRBV19|-|TRBD1|TRBJ1-1
TGTGCCAGCAACTTTAACAGGGGCGGTTACACTGAAGCTTTCTTT
CASNFNRGGYTEAFF
>TRBV13|-|-|TRBJ1-5
TGTGCCAGCAGCCTCGGAATAAGCAATCAGCCCCAGCATTTT
CASSLGISNQPQHF
>TRBV5-5|-|TRBD2|TRBJ2-7
TGTGCCAGCAGCCGTGGCGGGGGGGCCGTCTACGAGCAGTACTTC
CASSRGGGAVYEQYF
>TRBV5-1|-|-|TRBJ1-2
TGCGCCAGCAGCTTGGCTCGGGGCCCCGATAACTATGGCTACACCTTC
CASSLARGPDNYGYTF
>TRBV4-1|-|TRBD1|TRBJ2-7
TGCGCCAGCAGCCAAGTGGGACAGGGAGGCGAGCAGTACTTC
CASSQVGQGGEQYF
>TRBV10-3|few|-|TRBJ1-6
TGTGCCATCGGAGGGGCGGATTCACCCCTCCACTTT
CAIGGADSPLHF
>TRBV27|-|-|TRBJ2-1
TGTGCCAGCAGTACAGGGCGCAATGAGCAGTTCTTC
CASSTGRNEQFF
>TRBV19|-|TRBD1|TRBJ1-1
TGTGCCAGTAGTAGGCAAGCACCGGGACAGGTTTTTATCATGAACACTGAAGCTTTCTTT
CASSRQAPGQVFIMNTEAFF
>TRBV14|few|-|TRBJ2-7
TGTGCCAGCAGCCAAGGACGCACAGGACCCTACGAGCAGTACTTC
CASSQGRTGPYEQYF
>TRBV9|-|-|TRBJ1-5
TGTGCCAGCGGTGGGACTGCGAATCAGCCCCAGCATTTT
CASGGTANQPQHF
>TRBV5-6|-|-|TRBJ2-7
TGTGCCAGCAGCTTGGCCTGGGCGCCCTCGGACTACGAGCAGTACTTC
CASSLAWAPSDYEQYF
>TRBV7-2|-|-|TRBJ2-2
TGTGCCAGCAGCCTACTACGGGCCGGGGAGCTGTTTTTT
CASSLLRAGELFF
>TRBV21-1|-|-|TRBJ1-1
TGTGCCAGCAGCAAAAGTAGGAGGGTTCAAGCTTTCTTT
CASSKSRRVQAFF
>TRBV27|-|-|TRBJ2-7
TGTGCCAGCAGTTTAGGGGGGGCCCAGCCCTACGAGCAGTACTTC
CASSLGGAQPYEQYF
>TRBV6-5|-|-|TRBJ1-1
TGTGCCAGCCAGGGGTCAGAGAACACTGAAGCTTTCTTT
CASQGSENTEAFF
>TRBV28|-|-|TRBJ2-7
TGTGCCAGCAGTTACCTCCCCAGGGGGGCAGTTTCCTACGAGCAGTACTTC
CASSYLPRGAVSYEQYF
>TRBV9|once|TRBD1|TRBJ1-5
TGTGCCAGCAGCCAGACAGGGTATAGCAATCAGCCCCAGCATTTT
CASSQTGYSNQPQHF
>TRBV5-4|-|-|TRBJ1-1
TGTGCCAGCAGCTCGGAGGGACTCACGACTGAAGCTTTCTTT
CASSSEGLTTEAFF
>TRBV6-2/TRBV6-3|-|-|TRBJ1-5
TGTGCCAGCAGTAGGTATTCGAGCAATCAGCCCCAGCATTTT
CASSRYSSNQPQHF